The source of this TCR beta chain is a study of blood T cell repertoires in COVID-19. Grouping used clinical history reported by participants in a survey and questionnaire. In Cohort 3, a recovered donor had either two negative PCRs, clearance, or symptom resolution. Study processing details: The assay estimated nucleated cells by amplifying reference gene primers. The data were produced by immunoSEQ multiplex PCR, yet TCRdb's version contains in-frame clones alone and is incomplete. V and J calls and clone size are those listed in that table; D and trimming were worked out from the DNA. The data hold 200,000 to 250,000 clones, with more than 85% observed a single time. This clone appeared a single time. The same CDR3 is also encoded by other DNA sequences in this sample. This CDR3 is built from 15 residues. Germline-derived CDR1 and CDR2 are SGHKS and YYEKEE (reference sequence). The trim removed 0 bases at V and 4 bases at J, leaving 3 bases unmatched.

The chain couples TRBV5-5 to TRBJ2-7, with TRBD2 identical over 11 bases. The receptor was isolated from a woman between 25 and 40 years old who had recovered from COVID-19. Sequenced: PBMCs or T cells enriched from blood (not recorded which). The CDR3 region is CASSLVAGGSYEQYF. The CDR3 nucleotides read TGTGCCAGCAGCTTGGTAGCGGGAGGGAGTTACGAGCAGTACTTC.